A selection of T cell receptor beta chains follows, all from one sample in a study of cytomegalovirus exposure and HLA in healthy donors. Data came from immunoSEQ multiplex PCR; TCRdb stores just in-frame clones and leaves some out. The sample includes 140,000 to 150,000 clones, 60% to 85% of them seen just once. The sequenced material came from PBMCs. The receptors were gathered from a woman between 40 and 55 years old in good health and CMV-seropositive. CDR3s include the opening cysteine and the closing phenylalanine or tryptophan. The order of the fields is V gene, D gene, clone size, J gene, CDR3 DNA, CDR3 protein. The D gene is left open where the match is weak. Expanded clones are given a class, and other clones once, few, many or no size at all.

>TRBV5-6|NA|once|TRBJ1-3
TGTGCCAGCAGCTTACAGGAAAGGCCCTCTGGAAACACCATATATTTT
CASSLQERPSGNTIYF
>TRBV5-1|TRBD1|NA|TRBJ1-1
TGCGCCAGCGTTAGGGACAGAATGAACACTGAAGCTTTCTTT
CASVRDRMNTEAFF
>TRBV7-9|TRBD1|NA|TRBJ2-3
TGTGCCAGCAGCTTTTCAGGGGGCTGGGCCACAGGCACAGATACGCAGTATTTT
CASSFSGGWATGTDTQYF
>TRBV7-9|NA|NA|TRBJ1-1
TGTTCCAGCAGCTTAAATCCAGGCCGGGGTGAAGCTTTCTTT
CSSSLNPGRGEAFF
>TRBV11-2|TRBD1|NA|TRBJ2-6
TGTGCCAGCAGCTTGGGGCAGGGGGCTGGGGCCAACGTCCTGACTTTC
CASSLGQGAGANVLTF
>TRBV19|TRBD2|NA|TRBJ2-1
TGTGCCAGTGGAACACTACCCGGGACTAGGAGAATTGAGCAGTTCTTC
CASGTLPGTRRIEQFF
>TRBV2|TRBD1|NA|TRBJ1-2
TGTGCCAGCACTACCCGACAGGGAGGAGGCTACACCTTC
CASTTRQGGGYTF
>TRBV10-2|TRBD2|NA|TRBJ2-1
TGCGCCAGCACTCCGGACGGGGGGGGATACAATGAGCAGTTCTTC
CASTPDGGGYNEQFF
>TRBV28|NA|NA|TRBJ1-5
TGTGCCAGCAGAGCCAGCCACGGGGGAGGATATCAGCCCCAGCATTTT
CASRASHGGGYQPQHF
>TRBV19|TRBD1|NA|TRBJ1-4
TGTGCCAGTACCAAGACAGGGGGGAATGAAAAACTGTTTTTT
CASTKTGGNEKLFF
>TRBV13|TRBD1|NA|TRBJ2-4
TGTGCCAGCAGCTACGGGACAGGCCCTCCGTACTTC
CASSYGTGPPYF
>TRBV10-3|NA|NA|TRBJ1-2
TGTGCCGCCACGGGGTCGACAACTCCGAACTATGGCTACACCTTC
CAATGSTTPNYGYTF
>TRBV6-1|NA|NA|TRBJ1-4
TGTGCCAGCAGTGAAGGGGCCTCAACTAATGAAAAACTGTTTTTT
CASSEGASTNEKLFF
>TRBV7-9|NA|NA|TRBJ2-2
TGTGCCAGCAGCTACCAGACTGTCACCGGGGAGCTGTTTTTT
CASSYQTVTGELFF
>TRBV21-1|NA|few|TRBJ2-7
TGTGCCAGCAGCAAGGGGTGGATGGGAGGGAGCTCCTACGAGCAGTACTTC
CASSKGWMGGSSYEQYF